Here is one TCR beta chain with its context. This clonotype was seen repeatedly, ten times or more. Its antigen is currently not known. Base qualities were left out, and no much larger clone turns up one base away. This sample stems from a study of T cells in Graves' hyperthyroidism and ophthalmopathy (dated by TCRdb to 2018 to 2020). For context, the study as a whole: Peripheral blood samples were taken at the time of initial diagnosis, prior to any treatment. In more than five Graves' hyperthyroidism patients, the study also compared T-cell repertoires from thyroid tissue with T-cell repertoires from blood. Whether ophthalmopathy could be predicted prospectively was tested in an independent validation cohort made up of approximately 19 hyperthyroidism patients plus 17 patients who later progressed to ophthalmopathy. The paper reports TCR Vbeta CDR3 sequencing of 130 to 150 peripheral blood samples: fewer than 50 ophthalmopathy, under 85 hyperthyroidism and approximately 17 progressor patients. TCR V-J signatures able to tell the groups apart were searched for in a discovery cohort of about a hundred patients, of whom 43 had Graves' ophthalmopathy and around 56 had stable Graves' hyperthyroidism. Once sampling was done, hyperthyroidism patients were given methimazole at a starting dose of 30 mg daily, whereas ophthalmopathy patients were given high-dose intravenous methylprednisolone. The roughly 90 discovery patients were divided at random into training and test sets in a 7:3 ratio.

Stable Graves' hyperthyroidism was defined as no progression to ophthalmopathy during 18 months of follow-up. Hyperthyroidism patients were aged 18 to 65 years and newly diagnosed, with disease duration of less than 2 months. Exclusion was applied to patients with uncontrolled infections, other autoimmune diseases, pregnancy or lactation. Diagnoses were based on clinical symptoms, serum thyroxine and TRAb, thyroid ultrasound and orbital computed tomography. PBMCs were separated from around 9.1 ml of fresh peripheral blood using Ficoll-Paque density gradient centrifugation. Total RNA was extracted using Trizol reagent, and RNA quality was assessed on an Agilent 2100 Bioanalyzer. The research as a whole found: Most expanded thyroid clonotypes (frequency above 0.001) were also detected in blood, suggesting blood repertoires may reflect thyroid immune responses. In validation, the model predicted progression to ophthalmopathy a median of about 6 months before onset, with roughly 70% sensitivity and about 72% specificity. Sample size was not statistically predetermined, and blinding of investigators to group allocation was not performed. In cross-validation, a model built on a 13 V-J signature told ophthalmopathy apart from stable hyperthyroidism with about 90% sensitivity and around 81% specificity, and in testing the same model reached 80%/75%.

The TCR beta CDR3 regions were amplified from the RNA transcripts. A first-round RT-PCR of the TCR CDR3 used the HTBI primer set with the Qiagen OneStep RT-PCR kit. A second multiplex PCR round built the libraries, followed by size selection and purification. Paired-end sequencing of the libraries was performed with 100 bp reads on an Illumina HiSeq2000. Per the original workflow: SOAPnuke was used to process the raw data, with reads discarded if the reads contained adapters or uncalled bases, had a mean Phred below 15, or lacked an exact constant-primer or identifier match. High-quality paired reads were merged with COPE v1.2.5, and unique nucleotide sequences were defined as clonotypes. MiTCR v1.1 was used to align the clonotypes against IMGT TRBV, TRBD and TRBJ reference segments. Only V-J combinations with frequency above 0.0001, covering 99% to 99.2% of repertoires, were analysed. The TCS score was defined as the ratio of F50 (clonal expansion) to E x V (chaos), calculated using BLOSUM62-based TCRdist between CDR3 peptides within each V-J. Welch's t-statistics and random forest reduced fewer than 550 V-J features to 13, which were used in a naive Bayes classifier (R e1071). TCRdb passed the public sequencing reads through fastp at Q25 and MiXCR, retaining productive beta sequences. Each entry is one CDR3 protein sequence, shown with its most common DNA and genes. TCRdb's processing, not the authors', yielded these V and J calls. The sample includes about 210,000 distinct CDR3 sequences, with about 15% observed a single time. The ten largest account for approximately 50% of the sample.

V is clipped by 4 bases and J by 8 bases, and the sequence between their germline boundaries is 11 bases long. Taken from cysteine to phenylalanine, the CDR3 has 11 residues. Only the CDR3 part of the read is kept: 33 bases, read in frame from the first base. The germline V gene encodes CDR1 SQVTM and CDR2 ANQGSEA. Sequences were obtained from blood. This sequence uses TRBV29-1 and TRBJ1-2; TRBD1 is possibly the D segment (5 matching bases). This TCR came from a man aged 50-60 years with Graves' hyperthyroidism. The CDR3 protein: CSVGDLRGYTF. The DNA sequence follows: TGCAGCGTTGGGGACCTACGGGGCTACACCTTC.